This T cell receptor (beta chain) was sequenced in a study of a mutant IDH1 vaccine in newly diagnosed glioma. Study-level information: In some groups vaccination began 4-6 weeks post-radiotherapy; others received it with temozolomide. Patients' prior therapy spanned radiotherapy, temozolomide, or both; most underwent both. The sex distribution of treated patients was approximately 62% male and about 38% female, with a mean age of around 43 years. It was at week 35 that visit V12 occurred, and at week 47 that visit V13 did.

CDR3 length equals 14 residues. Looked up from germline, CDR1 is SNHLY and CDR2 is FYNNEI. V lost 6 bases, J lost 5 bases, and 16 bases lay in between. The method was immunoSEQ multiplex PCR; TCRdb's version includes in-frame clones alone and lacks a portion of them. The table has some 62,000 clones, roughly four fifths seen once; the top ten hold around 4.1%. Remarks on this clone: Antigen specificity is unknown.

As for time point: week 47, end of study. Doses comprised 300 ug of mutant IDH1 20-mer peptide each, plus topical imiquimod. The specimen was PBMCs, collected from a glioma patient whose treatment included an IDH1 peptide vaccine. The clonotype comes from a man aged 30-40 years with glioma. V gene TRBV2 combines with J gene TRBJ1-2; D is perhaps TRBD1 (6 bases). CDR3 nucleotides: TGTGCCAGCAGCGGATTGGGGGGCGCTTATGGCTACACCTTC. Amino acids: CASSGLGGAYGYTF. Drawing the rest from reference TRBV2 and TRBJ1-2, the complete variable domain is EPEVTQTPSHQVTQMGQEVILRCVPISNHLYFYWYRQILGQKVEFLVSFYNNEISEKSEIFDDQFSVERPDGSNFTLKIRSTKLEDSAMYFCASSGLGGAYGYTFGSGTRLTVV.